The rows below give T cell receptor beta chains drawn from one sample of a study of long-term antiretroviral therapy in people with HIV. Measured with immunoSEQ multiplex PCR; TCRdb has only the in-frame clones, and not every one. Among about 21,000 clones, 82% were seen once, and the ten largest hold 3.5% to 6%. The specimen was unsorted PBMCs, collected 0.5 years after starting antiretroviral therapy. The receptor source for this set is a man between 18 and 35 years old with HIV. Each CDR3 is given with its conserved first and last residue. A D gene is named only where the DNA matches it firmly. Clone size is stated in some rows and not others, as once, few, many or a class when expanded.

j_gene,d_gene,abundance,len,v_gene,CDR3aa,CDR3nt
TRBJ2-7,NA,NA,12,TRBV7-2,CASSPRAYEQYF,TGTGCCAGCAGCCCAAGGGCCTACGAGCAGTACTTC
TRBJ1-1,NA,NA,14,TRBV7-2,CASTQPGRYTEAFF,TGTGCCAGCACCCAACCGGGACGGTACACTGAAGCTTTCTTT
TRBJ1-2,TRBD1,NA,14,TRBV27,CASRGQGRNYGYTF,TGTGCCAGCAGGGGACAGGGTAGGAACTATGGCTACACCTTC
TRBJ1-2,NA,NA,14,TRBV19,CASSIGSAGFGYTF,TGTGCCAGTAGTATCGGCTCGGCAGGGTTTGGCTACACCTTC
TRBJ2-1,TRBD1,NA,15,TRBV6-5,CASSSPGQGVNEQFF,TGTGCCAGCAGTTCCCCCGGACAGGGAGTAAATGAGCAGTTCTTC
TRBJ1-1,NA,NA,15,TRBV5-1,CASSLVGGMNTEAFF,TGCGCCAGCAGCTTGGTTGGGGGAATGAACACTGAAGCTTTCTTT
TRBJ2-2,NA,NA,12,TRBV19,CASSRDTGELFF,TGTGCCAGTAGTAGAGACACCGGGGAGCTGTTTTTT
TRBJ2-1,NA,NA,15,TRBV4-3,CASSQDQGSYNEQFF,TGCGCCAGCAGCCAAGATCAGGGGTCCTACAATGAGCAGTTCTTC
TRBJ1-4,NA,once,13,TRBV19,CASSVGTNEKLFF,TGTGCCAGTAGTGTAGGGACGAATGAAAAACTGTTTTTT
TRBJ1-1,NA,NA,14,TRBV18,CASSRSPGRDEAFF,TGTGCCAGCTCAAGGTCCCCAGGACGAGATGAAGCTTTCTTT
TRBJ1-6,NA,NA,16,TRBV4-2,CASSQAVQGNNSPLHF,TGTGCCAGCAGCCAAGCGGTCCAGGGGAATAATTCACCCCTCCACTTT
TRBJ2-1,NA,NA,16,TRBV7-2,CASSPPGDWIYNEQFF,TGTGCCAGCAGCCCCCCGGGGGATTGGATCTACAATGAGCAGTTCTTC
TRBJ1-5,NA,NA,19,TRBV15,CATSSLMWRGSPSNQPQHF,TGTGCCACCAGCAGTCTAATGTGGCGGGGGTCCCCTAGCAATCAGCCCCAGCATTTT
TRBJ1-6,NA,NA,13,TRBV2,CASAEGYNSPLHF,TGTGCCAGCGCGGAGGGTTATAATTCACCCCTCCACTTT
TRBJ2-3,NA,NA,16,TRBV18,CASSPRGWGSTDTQYF,TGTGCCAGCTCACCGCGGGGCTGGGGGTCCACAGATACGCAGTATTTT
TRBJ1-5,TRBD1,NA,17,TRBV4-1,CASSQVGDRGTNQPQHF,TGCGCCAGCAGCCAAGTGGGGGACAGGGGGACCAATCAGCCCCAGCATTTT
TRBJ1-1,NA,NA,15,TRBV5-4,CASSLVGAGSTEAFF,TGTGCCAGCAGCTTGGTTGGGGCGGGCAGCACTGAAGCTTTCTTT
TRBJ2-1,TRBD2,NA,19,TRBV4-1,CASSHVLAGVGGNDNEQFF,TGCGCCAGCAGCCACGTGCTAGCGGGGGTTGGGGGCAATGACAATGAGCAGTTCTTC
TRBJ1-1,NA,NA,13,TRBV2,CASSTGGNTEAFF,TGTGCCAGCTCCACCGGGGGGAACACTGAAGCTTTCTTT
TRBJ2-7,NA,once,12,TRBV30,CAWREATYEQYF,TGTGCCTGGAGGGAGGCTACCTACGAGCAGTACTTC
TRBJ1-1,NA,NA,13,TRBV25-1,CASRQDWNTEAFF,TGTGCCAGCAGGCAGGACTGGAACACTGAAGCTTTCTTT
TRBJ2-7,TRBD2,NA,17,TRBV7-2,CASSLPASGRSRYEQYF,TGTGCCAGCAGCTTACCCGCTAGCGGGAGATCGCGTTACGAGCAGTACTTC
TRBJ2-5,NA,NA,13,TRBV28,CASSLLDRETQYF,TGTGCCAGCAGTTTACTAGACAGGGAGACCCAGTACTTC
TRBJ1-1,NA,once,13,TRBV7-9,CASSSVLRSEAFF,TGTGCCAGCAGCTCAGTTCTTCGGTCTGAAGCTTTCTTT
TRBJ2-7,NA,NA,13,TRBV9,CASSATGAYEQYF,TGTGCCAGCAGCGCAACGGGGGCCTACGAGCAGTACTTC
TRBJ1-2,TRBD1,NA,14,TRBV7-9,CASSLGGTAYGYTF,TGTGCCAGCAGCTTAGGAGGGACAGCCTATGGCTACACCTTC
TRBJ2-7,TRBD2,NA,15,TRBV27,CASRVTSVSSYEQYF,TGTGCCAGCAGAGTGACTAGCGTGAGCTCCTACGAGCAGTACTTC
TRBJ2-1,NA,NA,17,TRBV7-3,CASSHLRSGISYNEQFF,TGTGCCAGCAGCCACCTAAGGTCAGGGATATCCTACAATGAGCAGTTCTTC
TRBJ2-5,NA,NA,14,TRBV14,CASSQEGRGTSQYF,TGTGCCAGCAGCCAAGAAGGGCGGGGGACAAGCCAGTACTTC
TRBJ1-1,NA,NA,16,TRBV4-1,CASSQDGGGRNTEAFF,TGCGCCAGCAGCCAAGATGGGGGCGGCAGGAACACTGAAGCTTTCTTT
TRBJ1-6,NA,NA,14,TRBV6-5,CASRSVQPNSPLHF,TGTGCCAGCAGGTCGGTGCAGCCTAATTCACCCCTCCACTTT
TRBJ2-7,TRBD1,NA,14,TRBV18,CASSPPGQNYEQYF,TGTGCCAGCTCACCTCCGGGACAGAACTACGAGCAGTACTTC
TRBJ2-1,NA,NA,15,TRBV27,CASSLVAGGLNEQFF,TGTGCCAGCAGTTTAGTGGCAGGGGGGCTCAATGAGCAGTTCTTC
TRBJ2-3,TRBD2,NA,20,TRBV7-2,CASSLAGQILAGGRGNTQYF,TGTGCCAGCAGCTTAGCGGGTCAAATACTAGCGGGAGGGAGAGGAAATACGCAGTATTTT
TRBJ2-7,TRBD2,NA,14,TRBV4-3,CASSQRLAGEEQYF,TGCGCCAGCAGCCAAAGGCTAGCGGGAGAAGAGCAGTACTTC
TRBJ2-7,TRBD1,NA,15,TRBV7-8,CASSSTGGWEYEQYF,TGTGCCAGCAGCTCAACAGGGGGCTGGGAGTACGAGCAGTACTTC
TRBJ2-1,NA,NA,16,TRBV7-6,CASSSFPRGPDNEQFF,TGTGCCAGCAGCTCTTTTCCCCGGGGGCCGGACAATGAGCAGTTCTTC
TRBJ1-5,NA,NA,12,TRBV6-1,CASRTKNQPQHF,TGTGCCAGTAGGACTAAAAATCAGCCCCAGCATTTT
TRBJ2-7,NA,NA,14,TRBV11-1,CASSHGGAVYEQYF,TGTGCCAGCAGCCACGGAGGGGCGGTCTACGAGCAGTACTTC
TRBJ1-1,NA,NA,11,TRBV5-4,CASSYLDHRVF,TGTGCCAGCAGTTACCTTGACCACAGGGTCTTT
TRBJ2-4,TRBD2,NA,16,TRBV19,CASSVTSGGAKNIQYF,TGTGCCAGTAGCGTAACTAGCGGGGGAGCCAAAAACATTCAGTACTTC
TRBJ1-2,TRBD1,NA,14,TRBV9,CASSAGQGVYGYTF,TGTGCCAGCAGCGCGGGACAGGGGGTCTATGGCTACACCTTC
TRBJ1-1,NA,once,16,TRBV2,CASNRWGNRDSTEAFF,TGTGCCAGCAATCGATGGGGGAACAGGGATTCCACTGAAGCTTTCTTT
TRBJ2-5,TRBD2,NA,15,TRBV5-6,CASSSRLAGLETQYF,TGTGCCAGCAGCTCCCGTCTAGCGGGGTTGGAGACCCAGTACTTC
TRBJ1-1,NA,NA,15,TRBV6-5,CASSYSMWGTTEAFF,TGTGCCAGCAGTTACTCGATGTGGGGGACCACTGAAGCTTTCTTT
TRBJ1-2,NA,NA,13,TRBV28,CASSLRLIYGYTF,TGTGCCAGCAGTTTAAGGTTGATCTATGGCTACACCTTC
TRBJ2-1,TRBD2,NA,15,TRBV7-9,CASSPRGGRDNEQFF,TGTGCCAGCAGCCCACGGGGGGGAAGGGATAATGAGCAGTTCTTC
TRBJ1-1,NA,NA,14,TRBV4-1,CASSPLPGFTEAFF,TGCGCCAGCAGCCCGTTACCAGGGTTCACTGAAGCTTTCTTT
TRBJ1-6,NA,NA,14,TRBV30,CAWAMDSKGSPLHF,TGTGCCTGGGCGATGGACAGTAAAGGTTCACCCCTCCACTTT
TRBJ2-5,NA,NA,13,TRBV7-2,CASSQGPKETQYF,TGTGCCAGCAGCCAGGGCCCTAAAGAGACCCAGTACTTC
TRBJ2-7,NA,few,13,TRBV5-4,CASSLEANYEQYF,TGTGCCAGCAGCTTGGAGGCCAACTACGAGCAGTACTTC
TRBJ1-2,NA,NA,16,TRBV4-3,CASSQEFVADHYGYTF,TGCGCCAGCAGCCAAGAGTTCGTGGCAGACCACTATGGCTACACCTTC
TRBJ2-5,TRBD2,NA,15,TRBV5-1,CASSFRRGREETQYF,TGCGCCAGCAGCTTCAGGCGGGGGAGGGAAGAGACCCAGTACTTC
TRBJ2-5,NA,NA,12,TRBV18,CASSPQEETQYF,TGTGCCAGCTCACCACAGGAAGAGACCCAGTACTTC
TRBJ2-7,NA,few,16,TRBV4-2,CASSQEIAVLSYEQYF,TGTGCCAGCAGCCAAGAGATAGCGGTCCTCTCCTACGAGCAGTACTTC